Each of the 22 T cell receptor beta chains below was sequenced from the same sample in a study of cytomegalovirus exposure and HLA in healthy donors. The PCR employed 60 Vbeta primers together with 13 Jbeta primers. TCRdb keeps only in-frame clones here, not all; method: immunoSEQ multiplex PCR. Counted here are approximately 170,000 clones, 75% to 90% occurring once; the ten biggest clones make up 1.9%. The sample comprised PBMCs. Receptors originate from a human donor in good health.

V and J are TRBV5-5 and TRBJ2-7, with 10 bases aligning to TRBD2. Trimming removed 0 bases from V and 7 bases from J; junction bases left unmatched: 7. This CDR3 comprises 15 residues. Germline assignment: CDR1 SGHKS and CDR2 YYEKEE (reference sequence). This CDR3 reads CASSLASGGMEEQYF. Here the CDR3 DNA reads TGTGCCAGCAGCTTGGCTAGCGGGGGTATGGAAGAGCAGTACTTC.

CDR3 sequence reads: CASSNHDRGHEQYF. The CDR3, as DNA: TGTGCCAGCTCAAATCATGACAGGGGCCACGAGCAGTACTTC. The V and J genes are TRBV18 and TRBJ2-7; TRBD1 aligns across 8 bases. The germline gives CDR1 KGHSH, CDR2 LQKENI. After removal of 5 bases from V and 5 bases from J, the junction contained 8 bases not matched to a gene. CDR3 length: 14 residues.

The chain employs TRBV10-3 and TRBJ2-2; 10 bases map to TRBD1. Losses at the gene ends were 4 bases for V and 0 bases for J; bases not matched to a gene: 2. CDR3 length: 16 residues. Per the germline V gene, CDR1 is ENHRY and CDR2 is SYGVKD. CDR3 in amino acids: CAISATGGTNTGELFF. CDR3 bases: TGTGCCATCAGTGCGACAGGGGGCACGAACACCGGGGAGCTGTTTTTT.

This sequence joins TRBV11-2 and TRBJ2-5; 7 nucleotides align to TRBD2. With 2 bases clipped from V and 5 bases from J, the junction kept 11 bases outside the gene matches. Germline V gene data show CDR1 as SGHAT and CDR2 as FQNNGV. The CDR3 sequence is 16 residues long. In DNA form, the CDR3 reads TGTGCCAGCAGCTTACAGCTAGCGGTGCGGTTGGAGACCCAGTACTTC. This codes for CASSLQLAVRLETQYF.

This chain connects TRBV7-2 to TRBJ1-1; unclear D gene. This CDR3 region has 16 residues. The germline V and J ends were trimmed by 5 bases and 2 bases, with 18 bases remaining between them. The germline CDR1 and CDR2 sequences are SGHTA and FQGNSA. DNA for the CDR3: TGTGCCAGCAGCCTCACTCACCCAACAGTAAACACTGAAGCTTTCTTT. It yields the protein CASSLTHPTVNTEAFF.

This clone was seen a single time. The V call is TRBV6-5, the J call TRBJ1-3; D is possibly TRBD1 (5 bases). The germline V gene has CDR1 MNHEY and CDR2 SVGAGI. V lost 6 bases and J lost 2, with 14 bases in between. The CDR3 has 15 residues. The CDR3 sequence is CASSRGTGAGNTIYF. As DNA, the CDR3 is TGTGCCAGCAGCCGCGGGACTGGCGCTGGAAACACCATATATTTT.

The V and J genes are TRBV25-1 and TRBJ1-1, with D possibly TRBD1 on 6 matching bases. CDR3 length: 13 residues. CDR1 is MGHDK, CDR2 SYGVNS, per germline. V lost 5 bases to trimming and J lost 4 bases, with 11 bases between them. CDR3 nucleotide sequence: TGTGCCAGCAGTTACAGGGTGGGCACTGAAGCTTTCTTT. It encodes CASSYRVGTEAFF. Filled out from reference TRBV25-1 and TRBJ1-1, the complete variable domain reads EADIYQTPRYLVIGTGKKITLECSQTMGHDKMYWYQQDPGMELHLIHYSYGVNSTEKGDLSSESTVSRIRTEHFPLTLESARPSHTSQYLCASSYRVGTEAFFGQGTRLTVV.

The rearrangement uses TRBV6-5 and TRBJ1-4; TRBD1 matches 7 bases. Germline V gene data show CDR1 as MNHEY and CDR2 as SVGAGI. The junction had 8 bases not matched to a gene; V was cut back by 5 bases and J by 5 bases. CDR3 length: 15 residues. This chain's CDR3 is CASSNRGAMNEKLFF. CDR3 bases: TGTGCCAGCAGTAACAGGGGAGCTATGAATGAAAAACTGTTTTTT.

The CDR3: CASGFQPSSSYNSPLHF. The CDR3 DNA is TGTGCTAGTGGTTTCCAACCGAGTAGCTCCTATAATTCACCCCTCCACTTT. This chain links TRBV12-5 with TRBJ1-6; D not certain. CDR3 length: 17 amino acids. With 3 bases removed from V and 0 bases from J, the gap between germline ends came to 12 bases. Germline CDR1 is LGHNT and CDR2 is FRNRAP.

The CDR3 nucleotides read TGTGCCAGCATTAGACTCTTGAACACTGAAGCTTTCTTT. Its translation is CASIRLLNTEAFF. This rearrangement joins TRBV27 to TRBJ1-1, with D unclear. Germline CDR1 is MNHEY and CDR2 is SMNVEV (reference sequence). The CDR3 is 13 amino acids. V was clipped by 7 bases and J by 0 bases, with 9 bases between them.

The J gene is TRBJ1-2, the V gene TRBV4-3; 12 bases align to TRBD1. Per germline, CDR1 LGHNA and CDR2 YSLEER. Losses at the gene ends were 0 bases for V and 7 bases for J; bases not matched to a gene: 9. This CDR3 comprises 17 residues. CDR3 residues: CASSQEIRDRGRGGYTF. The CDR3 DNA sequence: TGCGCCAGCAGCCAAGAAATAAGGGACAGGGGGCGAGGTGGCTACACCTTC.

The rearrangement joins TRBV2 to TRBJ2-1; TRBD2 agrees at 7 bases. The CDR3 runs 11 residues. Germline lookup yields CDR1 SNHLY and CDR2 FYNNEI. The J segment lost 12 bases and the V segment lost 6 bases, leaving 5 bases of the junction unmatched. The chain's CDR3 is CASRASGLQFF. CDR3 bases: TGTGCCAGCAGAGCTAGCGGCTTGCAGTTCTTC.

This chain connects TRBV29-1 to TRBJ2-1; perhaps TRBD1 as D (7 bases). The CDR3 has 17 amino acids. V was clipped by 0 bases and J by 2 bases, with 17 bases between them. From germline, CDR1 is SQVTM and CDR2 ANQGSEA. CDR3 in amino acids: CSVEEGIGGGAYNEQFF. DNA of the CDR3: TGCAGCGTTGAAGAAGGGATCGGAGGGGGCGCCTACAATGAGCAGTTCTTC.

The table lists this clone with a count of one. The chain has TRBV5-4 and TRBJ2-1; TRBD1 is a possible D gene (5 bases). The V and J ends lost 0 bases and 6 bases respectively, with 13 bases between them. This CDR3 spans 15 amino acids. In germline, CDR1 is SGHNT, CDR2 YYREEE (reference sequence). The CDR3 protein is CASSLGRVERNEQFF. The DNA for the CDR3 is TGTGCCAGCAGCTTGGGCAGGGTCGAGCGCAATGAGCAGTTCTTC.

The genes are TRBV9 and TRBJ2-3, with D possibly matching TRBD1 (6 bases). The CDR3 extends over 15 amino acids. V was clipped by 0 bases and J by 6 bases, with 14 bases between them. Germline CDR1 SGDLS, CDR2 YYNGEE. In DNA, the CDR3 is TGTGCCAGCAGCGTAGTCAGGGGCCGGGATGATACGCAGTATTTT. It codes for CASSVVRGRDDTQYF.

The chain combines TRBV4-3 with TRBJ2-2; 8 bases fit TRBD1. V was pared by 1 base and J by 5 bases, with 6 bases of the junction left unmatched. Germline V CDR1 and CDR2: LGHNA, YSLEER. CDR3 length equals 16 residues. The CDR3 is CASSQVDRGETGELFF. The CDR3 DNA reads as TGCGCCAGCAGCCAAGTAGACAGGGGAGAAACCGGGGAGCTGTTTTTT.

The chain uses TRBV7-9 and TRBJ2-1; maybe TRBD1 (6 bases). Trimming removed 7 bases from V and 8 bases from J, with 18 bases in between. Germline V gene lookup returns CDR1 SEHNR and CDR2 FQNEAQ (reference sequence). CDR3 length equals 14 residues. CDR3 amino acids: CASTYQGNLYEQFF. The CDR3 nucleotides are TGTGCCAGCACCTACCAGGGGAATTTATATGAGCAGTTCTTC.

This clone was observed a single time. The chain joins TRBV6-6 to TRBJ2-7; 7 bases match TRBD1. The germline V gene encodes CDR1 MNHNY and CDR2 SVGAGI (reference sequence). V gave up 2 bases and J gave up 2 bases; unmatched junction bases: 6. The CDR3 length is 15 residues. Written as DNA, the CDR3 is TGTGCCAGCAGTTACCCAGGGACAGAGACCTACGAGCAGTACTTC. Translating it yields CASSYPGTETYEQYF.

The rearrangement links TRBV28 to TRBJ2-7; D is possibly TRBD1 (7 bases). V was pared by 5 bases and J by 1 base, with 15 bases between. Germline V gene lookup returns CDR1 MDHEN and CDR2 SYDVKM. The CDR3 runs to 15 residues. CDR3: CASSQSTGRSYEQYF. Written as DNA, the CDR3 is TGTGCCAGCAGTCAGTCGACAGGGAGGTCCTACGAGCAGTACTTC.

The chain's CDR3 is CASTGEPNTGELFF. CDR3 DNA: TGTGCCAGTACAGGGGAACCGAACACCGGGGAGCTGTTTTTT. The rearrangement links TRBV7-2 to TRBJ2-2, with 7 bases that match TRBD1. Germline lookup yields CDR1 SGHTA and CDR2 FQGNSA. V lost 9 bases to trimming and J lost 0 bases; unmatched junction nucleotides: 4. This CDR3 comprises 14 residues.

On this clone itself: The sample holds other DNA sequences that translate to the same CDR3. The rearrangement uses TRBV5-1 and TRBJ2-7; possible D gene TRBD1, 8 bases. CDR3 length equals 21 residues. The ends were cut back, 0 bases at V and 0 bases at J, with 28 bases in the middle. From germline, CDR1 is SGHRS and CDR2 YFSETQ. The CDR3 DNA sequence: TGCGCCAGCAGCTTGGCAGGGTTAGGCAGGGGGCTTACGGGGGGCTCCTACGAGCAGTACTTC. Translated: CASSLAGLGRGLTGGSYEQYF.

The chain links TRBV4-3 to TRBJ2-5; 7 bases fit TRBD2. The CDR3 runs to 15 residues. V shed 0 bases and J 4 bases; nucleotides not matched to a gene: 5. Germline-derived CDR1 and CDR2 are LGHNA and YSLEER. The CDR3 nucleotides are TGCGCCAGCAGCCAAGATGGGAGGGTTGGAGAGACCCAGTACTTC. It translates to CASSQDGRVGETQYF.